A single sample gave rise to the 11 T cell receptor beta chains below, sequenced in a study of OX40 agonist ivuxolimab in advanced cancers. Libraries were built with the immunoSEQ multiplex PCR assay. Held by TCRdb, this immuneACCESS table contains in-frame sequences only and omits some clones. Under half of the omission traces to an unresolved V gene where checked; the cause of the rest is unknown. This sample comprises approximately 70,000 clones, 80% to 90% of them detected only once. The top ten clonotypes cover roughly 1% of the sample. The sample consisted of CD4+ or CD8+ T cells sorted from blood, taken in a trial of the OX40 agonist ivuxolimab. Receptors were obtained from an adult with an advanced solid tumor such as melanoma, head and neck, liver or kidney cancer.

This clone was seen a handful of times. The chain uses TRBV19 and TRBJ2-3, with a weak D call TRBD1 (6 bases). Germline V gene sequence: CDR1 LNHDA, CDR2 SQIVND (reference sequence). This CDR3 is built from 12 residues. Trimming took off 8 bases at V and 4 bases at J, with 10 bases between the two ends. In DNA form, the CDR3 reads TGTGCCAGTCGGCAGGGGTCAGATACGCAGTATTTT. Translating gives CASRQGSDTQYF.

The genes are TRBV9 and TRBJ1-1, with D perhaps TRBD1 (5 bases). V was shortened by 0 bases and J by 4 bases, with 13 bases between the two germline ends. The CDR3 contains 15 residues. Germline V lookup: CDR1 SGDLS, CDR2 YYNGEE. The CDR3 DNA reads as TGTGCCAGCAGCGTAGGCGCGGGGCAGGGCACTGAAGCTTTCTTT. Translation gives CASSVGAGQGTEAFF.

This chain links TRBV27 with TRBJ2-7; 9 bases map to TRBD1. The CDR3 covers 15 residues. Germline V gene lookup returns CDR1 MNHEY and CDR2 SMNVEV (reference sequence). V trimming: 5 bases; J trimming: 10 bases; junction bases outside the gene matches: 15. The CDR3 sequence is CASSPRDRATESQYF. CDR3 bases: TGTGCCAGCAGTCCCCGGGACAGGGCTACAGAATCTCAGTACTTC.

This chain links TRBV10-2 with TRBJ1-5; no clear D gene. The CDR3 spans 12 residues. Germline V gives CDR1 WSHSY, CDR2 SAAADI. V gave up 4 bases and J gave up 5 bases, with 6 bases separating them. CDR3 in DNA: TGCGCCAGCAGTGCTACAGATCAGCCCCAGCATTTT. Translation gives CASSATDQPQHF.

The V gene is TRBV10-1, the J gene TRBJ1-1; D might be TRBD1 (5 bases). In germline, CDR1 is WNHNN, CDR2 SYGVQD (reference sequence). V was trimmed by 6 bases and J by 5 bases, leaving 16 bases between them. The CDR3 length is 14 residues. CDR3 loop: CASSVDSRGTEAFF. CDR3 DNA sequence: TGCGCCAGCAGCGTTGATTCCCGGGGGACTGAAGCTTTCTTT.

This chain connects TRBV7-9 to TRBJ1-5, with D possibly matching TRBD1 (5 bases). This CDR3 contains 14 residues. CDR1 and CDR2 from the germline V gene are SEHNR and FQNEAQ (reference sequence). Trimming cost V 5 bases and J 7 bases, with 15 bases left between them. CDR3 in amino acids: CASSTLAGLQPQHF. The DNA of the CDR3 is TGTGCCAGCAGCACCTTAGCGGGGCTGCAGCCCCAGCATTTT. The full variable domain, its missing parts supplied by reference TRBV7-9 and TRBJ1-5, is DTGVSQNPRHKITKRGQNVTFRCDPISEHNRLYWYRQTLGQGPEFLTYFQNEAQLEKSRLLSDRFSAERPKGSFSTLEIQRTEQGDSAMYLCASSTLAGLQPQHFGDGTRLSIL.

The genes are TRBV5-1 and TRBJ2-1, with a possible D match to TRBD1 (6 bases). The germline V and J ends were trimmed by 0 bases and 4 bases, with 11 bases remaining between them. Germline assignment: CDR1 SGHRS and CDR2 YFSETQ. This CDR3 is 15 amino acids long. The CDR3 sequence: CASSLVGQPYNEQFF. CDR3 coding DNA: TGCGCCAGCAGCTTGGTAGGACAGCCATACAATGAGCAGTTCTTC.

The chain combines TRBV4-2 with TRBJ2-1; 8 bases fit TRBD2. This CDR3 region has 15 residues. The J segment lost 5 bases and the V segment lost 1 base, leaving 4 bases of the junction unmatched. Germline V gene lookup returns CDR1 LGHNA and CDR2 YNFKEQ. CDR3 residues: CASSQVGLVDNEQFF. DNA for the CDR3: TGTGCCAGCAGCCAAGTGGGACTAGTGGACAATGAGCAGTTCTTC.

This chain links TRBV5-1 with TRBJ1-4; D may be TRBD1 (5 bases). The CDR3 contains 14 residues. Germline CDR1 is SGHRS and CDR2 is YFSETQ. Trimming left V 2 bases short and J 5 bases short, with 10 bases between. In DNA, the CDR3 is TGCGCCAGCAGCTTAGGGCGGGGGAATGAAAAACTGTTTTTT. Protein: CASSLGRGNEKLFF.

Concerning this clone: This sample includes further DNA sequences coding for the same CDR3. The V call is TRBV30, the J call TRBJ1-5; D is perhaps TRBD1 (6 bases). CDR3 size: 15 residues. Trimming stripped 0 bases from V and 0 bases from J, with 9 bases between. Per germline, CDR1 GTSNPN and CDR2 SVGIG (reference sequence). The CDR3 nucleotides are TGTGCCTGGAGTGTAGGGGGATATAGCAATCAGCCCCAGCATTTT. Encoded protein: CAWSVGGYSNQPQHF.

The chain joins TRBV4-1 to TRBJ1-1; possible D gene TRBD1, 6 bases. V lost 2 bases and J 6 bases, leaving 13 bases between the germline ends. The CDR3 length is 14 residues. Germline CDR1 is MGHRA and CDR2 is YSYEKL. The CDR3 reads CASSQPGQPPEAFF. For the CDR3, the DNA is TGCGCCAGCAGCCAACCAGGACAGCCACCTGAAGCTTTCTTT.